These 18 T cell receptor beta chains came from one sample sequenced in a study of cytomegalovirus exposure and HLA in healthy donors. PCR employed 60 Vbeta and 13 Jbeta primers. Sequencing was performed with immunoSEQ multiplex PCR; in TCRdb, only in-frame clones are kept and a portion is missing. The data contain 200,000 to 300,000 clones, about four fifths of them seen just once; the ten biggest clones take up 1.5% to 2.5%. Sequenced: PBMCs. The receptor set was obtained from a woman aged 40 to 49 in good health and CMV-seropositive.

V is TRBV7-3 and J is TRBJ2-7, with TRBD2 matching 8 bases. The CDR3 runs to 15 residues. In germline, CDR1 is SGHTA, CDR2 FQGTGA. Trimming removed 2 bases from V and 5 bases from J; junction bases left unmatched: 8. CDR3 coding DNA: TGTGCCAGCAGCTTATCTCCGGGAGGGTTAAACGAGCAGTACTTC. Encoded protein: CASSLSPGGLNEQYF.

The J gene is TRBJ2-1, the V gene TRBV19; 11 positions match TRBD2. The germline gives CDR1 LNHDA, CDR2 SQIVND (reference sequence). Losses at the gene ends were 5 bases for V and 6 bases for J; bases not matched to a gene: 3. CDR3 length: 14 residues. CDR3 sequence reads: CASSRLAGTNEQFF. CDR3 bases: TGTGCCAGTAGTCGACTAGCGGGAACCAATGAGCAGTTCTTC.

The chain links TRBV5-1 to TRBJ2-5, with 8 positions matching TRBD2. CDR3 length equals 17 residues. Germline CDR1 and CDR2: SGHRS and YFSETQ. Trimming took 4 bases from V and 5 from J; bases not matched to a gene: 16. The DNA for the CDR3 is TGCGCCAGCAGCCGGGGGCCAGCGGGAGCCCCAGGGGAGACCCAGTACTTC. Its protein product is CASSRGPAGAPGETQYF.

On this clone itself: Other nucleotide sequences in the sample specify the same CDR3. The chain links TRBV18 to TRBJ2-6, with 11 bases matching TRBD1. Germline-derived CDR1 and CDR2 are KGHSH and LQKENI. J lost 0 bases, V lost 3 bases, and 1 base had no gene match. The length of the CDR3 is 17 residues. The chain's CDR3 is CASSPGTGGSGANVLTF. The CDR3 region has the DNA TGTGCCAGCTCACCCGGGACAGGGGGCTCTGGGGCCAACGTCCTGACTTTC.

The chain recombines TRBV30 with TRBJ2-7; TRBD2 matches at 10 bases. The CDR3 spans 16 residues. The V and J ends lost 2 bases and 0 bases, in that order; junction bases with no gene match: 7. Germline values: CDR1 GTSNPN, CDR2 SVGIG (reference sequence). The DNA for the CDR3 is TGTGCCTGGAGTTTTTCCAGGACTAGCGGCTCCTACGAGCAGTACTTC. This encodes CAWSFSRTSGSYEQYF.

V is TRBV28 and J is TRBJ2-7; 8 nucleotides agree with TRBD2. J lost 2 bases, V lost 2 bases, and 5 bases had no gene match. There are 15 residues in the CDR3. The germline gives CDR1 MDHEN, CDR2 SYDVKM. CDR3 DNA sequence: TGTGCCAGCAGTTTACTCGGGAGGGCAACCTACGAGCAGTACTTC. Translated, it gives CASSLLGRATYEQYF.

This chain uses TRBV7-9 with TRBJ2-2; 8 bases are shared with TRBD1. In germline, CDR1 is SEHNR, CDR2 FQNEAQ (reference sequence). CDR3 length: 14 residues. Unmatched junction bases numbered 5, after V lost 5 bases and J lost 6 bases. The CDR3 DNA follows: TGTGCCAGCAGCGTACAGGGGGATCCCGGGGAGCTGTTTTTT. Amino acids: CASSVQGDPGELFF.

The chain recombines TRBV7-3 with TRBJ2-3; the D is unclear. V lost 2 bases and J lost 0, with 9 bases in between. This CDR3 contains 15 residues. From germline, CDR1 is SGHTA and CDR2 FQGTGA. The CDR3 spells CASSLSGQSTDTQYF. CDR3 DNA sequence: TGTGCCAGCAGCTTATCTGGCCAGAGCACAGATACGCAGTATTTT.

As DNA, the CDR3 is TGTGCCAGCTCAATACTAGCGGGATTGAATGAGCAGTTCTTC. Translation gives CASSILAGLNEQFF. The chain recombines TRBV6-6 with TRBJ2-1; 10 bases are shared with TRBD2. The germline CDR1 and CDR2 sequences are MNHNY and SVGAGI (reference sequence). J was trimmed by 7 bases and V by 8 bases; bases with no gene match: 8. CDR3 size: 14 residues.

The rearrangement links TRBV7-3 to TRBJ2-3; D gene ambiguous. There are 12 residues in the CDR3. Germline values: CDR1 SGHTA, CDR2 FQGTGA. The V end was cut by 5 bases, the J end by 3 bases, with 6 bases between. The CDR3, as DNA: TGTGCCAGCAGCCCCGGTACAGATACGCAGTATTTT. The encoded protein is CASSPGTDTQYF.

V is TRBV6-4 and J is TRBJ1-5; 8 bases line up with TRBD1. CDR1 is MRHNA and CDR2 is SNTAGT in the germline V gene. Unmatched junction bases numbered 7, after V lost 2 bases and J lost 4 bases. The CDR3 is made up of 16 amino acids. In nucleotides, the CDR3 is TGTGCCAGCAGTGACGGGCGGGACAGGCTAAATCAGCCCCAGCATTTT. Translation: CASSDGRDRLNQPQHF.

V gene TRBV19 combines with J gene TRBJ2-6; no reliable D call. The CDR3 is 15 residues long. V was pared by 6 bases and J by 0 bases, with 9 bases between. Germline V gene lookup returns CDR1 LNHDA and CDR2 SQIVND (reference sequence). The CDR3: CASSVVSSGANVLTF. The CDR3 DNA reads as TGTGCCAGTAGCGTGGTGAGCTCTGGGGCCAACGTCCTGACTTTC.

The chain has TRBV4-1 and TRBJ2-2; D is perhaps TRBD1 (6 bases). This CDR3 comprises 22 residues. Germline V gene sequence: CDR1 MGHRA, CDR2 YSYEKL. V was shortened by 0 bases and J by 3 bases, with 29 bases between the two germline ends. The CDR3 nucleotides are TGCGCCAGCAGCCAAGAGAGGGGAGACAGGCGAAACCGGAACACTTACACCGGGGAGCTGTTTTTT. Translated, it gives CASSQERGDRRNRNTYTGELFF.

The chain joins TRBV6-5 to TRBJ1-4; 8 positions match TRBD1. V shed 2 bases, J shed 7 bases, and the junction held 9 bases outside the gene matches. Germline assignment: CDR1 MNHEY and CDR2 SVGAGI. The CDR3 is made up of 16 amino acids. The CDR3 DNA reads as TGTGCCAGCAGTTACCGGTCCGGGACAGGAGGTGAAAAACTGTTTTTT. Encoded protein: CASSYRSGTGGEKLFF.

CDR3 residues: CASSNQYSAGELFF. DNA of the CDR3: TGTGCCAGCAGCAACCAATACTCCGCCGGGGAGCTGTTTTTT. The rearrangement links TRBV7-3 to TRBJ2-2; D gene ambiguous. Per germline, CDR1 SGHTA and CDR2 FQGTGA. This CDR3 is built from 14 residues. Between the trimmed V and J ends, which lost 5 bases and 6 bases, there was a span of 13 bases.

This chain uses TRBV19 with TRBJ2-3; 7 bases match TRBD2. The CDR3 runs to 16 residues. Germline V lookup: CDR1 LNHDA, CDR2 SQIVND (reference sequence). Trimming at V came to 4 bases and at J to 2 bases, leaving 9 bases not matched to a gene. CDR3 DNA: TGTGCCAGTAGTAAAAGGGAAGCGGGATACACAGATACGCAGTATTTT. Translating it yields CASSKREAGYTDTQYF. The variable domain in full, with the rest retrieved from reference TRBV19 and TRBJ2-3, is DGGITQSPKYLFRKEGQNVTLSCEQNLNHDAMYWYRQDPGQGLRLIYYSQIVNDFQKGDIAEGYSVSREKKESFPLTVTSAQKNPTAFYLCASSKREAGYTDTQYFGPGTRLTVL.

The rearrangement joins TRBV2 to TRBJ2-7, with a weak D call TRBD1 (5 bases). V shed 4 bases and J shed 1 base, with 8 bases lying between them. Germline values: CDR1 SNHLY, CDR2 FYNNEI. The CDR3 contains 13 residues. The CDR3 sequence is CASSGGASYEQYF. CDR3 DNA: TGTGCCAGCAGTGGTGGGGCATCCTACGAGCAGTACTTC.

This clone was observed a few times. This sequence joins TRBV7-6 and TRBJ2-7; 8 bases match TRBD2. The CDR3 length is 15 residues. With 0 bases clipped from V and 3 bases from J, the junction kept 4 bases outside the gene matches. Per the germline V gene, CDR1 is SGHVS and CDR2 is FNYEAQ. CDR3 protein: CASSLAGTSGYEQYF. The CDR3 DNA reads as TGTGCCAGCAGCTTAGCTGGAACTAGCGGCTACGAGCAGTACTTC.